This paragraph covers one T cell receptor (beta chain) sequence. The source of the sample is a study of blood T cell repertoires in COVID-19. Profiling relied on immunoSEQ multiplex PCR, and the TCRdb table lists in-frame clones only, not all of them. The sample lists 350,000 to 400,000 clones; 88% were seen once. The CDR3 runs 14 residues. Sequenced material: PBMCs or T cells enriched from blood (not recorded which). V gene TRBV21-1 combines with J gene TRBJ1-6. TRBV21-1 is labeled a pseudogene. This receptor was identified in a woman aged 18-29 years who had recovered from COVID-19. DNA for the CDR3: TGTGCCAGCAGCAAGGGGAGCACCGATTCACCCCTCCACTTT. Its protein is CASSKGSTDSPLHF.